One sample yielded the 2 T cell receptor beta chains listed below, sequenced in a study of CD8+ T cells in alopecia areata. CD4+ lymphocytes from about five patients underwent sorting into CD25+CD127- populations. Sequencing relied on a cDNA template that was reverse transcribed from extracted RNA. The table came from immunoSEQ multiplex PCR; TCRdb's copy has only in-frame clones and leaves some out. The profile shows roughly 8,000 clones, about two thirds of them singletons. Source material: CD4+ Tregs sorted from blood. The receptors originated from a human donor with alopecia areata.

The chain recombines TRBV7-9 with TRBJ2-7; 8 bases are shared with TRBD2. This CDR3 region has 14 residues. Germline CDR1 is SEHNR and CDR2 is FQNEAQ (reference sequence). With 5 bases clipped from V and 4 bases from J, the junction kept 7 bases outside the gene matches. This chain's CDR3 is CASSPRTSRYEQYF. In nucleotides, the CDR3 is TGTGCCAGCAGCCCAAGGACTAGCAGATACGAGCAGTACTTC.

CDR3 loop: CSVVTDSTDTQYF. The CDR3 DNA is TGCAGCGTTGTGACAGATAGCACAGATACGCAGTATTTT. This chain joins TRBV29-1 and TRBJ2-3; weak D call: TRBD1 (5 bases). This CDR3 is 13 amino acids long. V dropped 4 bases and J dropped 0 bases, with 8 bases sitting between them. Germline CDR1 SQVTM, CDR2 ANQGSEA.